This T cell receptor (beta chain) was observed in a study of response to subunit inactivated influenza vaccine. TCRdb passed the RT-PCR reads through MiXCR, listing each CDR3 protein once. The sample contains fewer than 700,000 distinct CDR3 sequences, 13% of which appear only once. General observations from the study: Seasonal influenza vaccination, on each occasion, was suggested by the authors to recruit few new T cells.

There are many counts of this clonotype. Antigen: not known. The source material was PBMCs from blood, sampled roughly 45 days after vaccination. This TCR derives from a man between 50 and 59 years old who received an inactivated influenza vaccine.

In DNA form, the CDR3 reads TGTGCCAGCAGCCAAGGGCTAGCGGGGTATGAGCAGTTCTTC. Its translation is CASSQGLAGYEQFF. The chain carries TRBV7-9 and TRBJ2-1; TRBD2 matches at 9 bases. V shed 5 bases, J shed 8 bases, and the junction held 7 bases outside the gene matches. The CDR3 sequence is 14 residues long. Germline values: CDR1 SEHNR, CDR2 FQNEAQ (reference sequence).